Each of the 30 T cell receptor beta chains below was sequenced from the same sample in a study of blood T cell repertoires in COVID-19. Clones were sequenced by immunoSEQ multiplex PCR, and TCRdb holds only the in-frame ones, with some missing. Of more than 200,000 clones in the sample, just under 90% were seen once. The sequencing input was PBMCs or T cells enriched from blood (not recorded which). The source is a woman in her 30s with acute COVID-19.

This clone was seen only once. This chain links TRBV20-1 with TRBJ2-1; TRBD2 aligns across 11 bases. The V gene end was trimmed by 3 bases and the J gene end by 9 bases; junction bases not matched to a gene: 10. CDR1 is DFQATT and CDR2 is SNEGSKA in the germline V gene (reference sequence). The CDR3 length is 15 residues. CDR3 sequence reads: CSASAPSGGRGEQFF. The CDR3 nucleotides are TGCAGTGCTAGTGCGCCTAGCGGGGGGCGTGGTGAGCAGTTCTTC.

This clone has only one observation. The chain carries TRBV2 and TRBJ2-2; maybe TRBD2 (5 bases). The CDR3 has 13 amino acids. CDR1 and CDR2 from the germline V gene are SNHLY and FYNNEI. V was clipped by 2 bases and J by 5 bases, with 6 bases between them. The CDR3 DNA reads as TGTGCCAGCAGTGAAAGAGGGACCGGGGAGCTGTTTTTT. Residues: CASSERGTGELFF.

The sample holds a few counts of this clone. This chain links TRBV7-2 with TRBJ1-4; 8 bases fit TRBD1. J gave up 7 bases and V 5 bases, and 12 bases lay outside the gene matches. The germline V gene has CDR1 SGHTA and CDR2 FQGNSA. The CDR3 sequence is 16 residues long. This CDR3 is CASSPGLDRAFEKLFF. The DNA of the CDR3 is TGTGCCAGCAGCCCCGGTTTGGACAGGGCTTTTGAAAAACTGTTTTTT.

The chain combines TRBV27 with TRBJ1-5; 10 bases fit TRBD1. Trimming cost V 6 bases and J 6 bases; bases outside gene matches: 8. This CDR3 contains 15 residues. Germline-derived CDR1 and CDR2 are MNHEY and SMNVEV (reference sequence). As DNA, the CDR3 is TGTGCCAGCAGCCTTGACAGGGGGCGAGGTCAGCCCCAGCATTTT. The encoded protein is CASSLDRGRGQPQHF.

J is TRBJ1-1 and V is TRBV18, with D possibly TRBD1 on 5 matching bases. Trimming stripped 4 bases from V and 4 bases from J, with 13 bases between. The germline V gene encodes CDR1 KGHSH and CDR2 LQKENI. The CDR3 has 14 residues. CDR3 nucleotides: TGTGCCAGCTCACTGCAAGGGGAGGTCACTGAAGCTTTCTTT. This gives the protein CASSLQGEVTEAFF.

The chain carries TRBV5-6 and TRBJ1-1; D possibly corresponds to TRBD1 (5 bases). The CDR3 covers 17 residues. Germline V CDR1 and CDR2: SGHDT, YYEEEE. Trimming pared 1 base from V and 0 bases from J, leaving 16 bases between. The CDR3 nucleotides are TGTGCCAGCAGCTTGCGGGGGTACCCACACTTGAACACTGAAGCTTTCTTT. It is translated as CASSLRGYPHLNTEAFF.

The chain links TRBV19 to TRBJ2-1; maybe TRBD1 (6 bases). Per germline, CDR1 LNHDA and CDR2 SQIVND (reference sequence). The CDR3 spans 16 residues. The V gene lost 1 base and the J gene lost 0 bases, with 10 bases spanning the gap. The CDR3 spells CASSIGTGTSYNEQFF. CDR3 nucleotide sequence: TGTGCCAGTAGTATAGGTACAGGGACCTCCTACAATGAGCAGTTCTTC.

The chain couples TRBV30 to TRBJ2-2, with a tentative D call TRBD1 (6 bases). The CDR3 is 14 amino acids. Germline loops: CDR1 GTSNPN, CDR2 SVGIG (reference sequence). V was pared by 2 bases and J by 4 bases, with 11 bases between. In DNA form, the CDR3 reads TGTGCCTGGAGTAAAGGACAGCTCACCGGGGAGCTGTTTTTT. Translating gives CAWSKGQLTGELFF.

The V gene is TRBV7-8, the J gene TRBJ2-2; 8 bases align to TRBD2. CDR3 length: 13 residues. CDR1 is SGHVS and CDR2 is FQNEAQ in the germline V gene. J gave up 8 bases and V 4 bases, and 3 bases lay outside the gene matches. The CDR3 reads CASSWGLVGELFF. CDR3 nucleotides: TGTGCCAGCAGCTGGGGACTAGTTGGGGAGCTGTTTTTT.

The chain couples TRBV7-2 to TRBJ2-1; D possibly corresponds to TRBD1 (5 bases). The V end was cut by 4 bases, the J end by 7 bases, with 8 bases between. The CDR3 contains 12 residues. Germline CDR1 and CDR2: SGHTA and FQGNSA. The CDR3 DNA sequence: TGTGCCAGCAGCTCCAGGGTAAATGAGCAGTTCTTC. As protein: CASSSRVNEQFF.

This clone was detected only once. The chain couples TRBV2 to TRBJ2-1; 12 bases align to TRBD2. The V segment lost 6 bases and the J segment 7 bases; nucleotides outside the gene matches: 7. In germline, CDR1 is SNHLY, CDR2 FYNNEI. The CDR3 spans 15 residues. Written as DNA, the CDR3 is TGTGCCAGCAGGGCCCTAGCGGGGGGGCCGAATGAGCAGTTCTTC. Its protein is CASRALAGGPNEQFF.

This rearrangement joins TRBV27 to TRBJ2-1, with 11 bases fitting TRBD2. The germline gives CDR1 MNHEY, CDR2 SMNVEV (reference sequence). This CDR3 is 17 amino acids long. The V gene end was trimmed by 6 bases and the J gene end by 5 bases; junction bases not matched to a gene: 12. DNA for the CDR3: TGTGCCAGCAGCAAACGACGCGGGACTAGCGGAAACAATGAGCAGTTCTTC. Its translation: CASSKRRGTSGNNEQFF.

The chain joins TRBV5-1 to TRBJ1-6, with 12 bases aligning to TRBD1. The CDR3 totals 17 residues. The J segment lost 12 bases and the V segment lost 4 bases, leaving 14 bases of the junction unmatched. Germline CDR1 SGHRS, CDR2 YFSETQ. Here the CDR3 reads CASSPVPGQGAIVPLHF. The DNA for the CDR3 is TGCGCCAGCAGCCCGGTCCCGGGACAGGGGGCAATCGTACCCCTCCACTTT. The full variable domain, its missing parts supplied by reference TRBV5-1 and TRBJ1-6, is KAGVTQTPRYLIKTRGQQVTLSCSPISGHRSVSWYQQTPGQGLQFLFEYFSETQRNKGNFPGRFSGRQFSNSRSEMNVSTLELGDSALYLCASSPVPGQGAIVPLHFGNGTRLTVT.

The chain links TRBV18 to TRBJ1-2, with a weak D call TRBD1 (5 bases). Germline CDR1 is KGHSH and CDR2 is LQKENI. There are 15 residues in the CDR3. Trimming took 6 bases from V and 5 from J, leaving 19 bases between them. The CDR3 region has the DNA TGTGCCAGCTCCACCATGGGGGGAACCCTTTATGGCTACACCTTC. The encoded protein is CASSTMGGTLYGYTF. The variable domain in full, completed from reference TRBV18 and TRBJ1-2, reads NAGVMQNPRHLVRRRGQEARLRCSPMKGHSHVYWYRQLPEEGLKFMVYLQKENIIDESGMPKERFSAEFPKEGPSILRIQQVVRGDSAAYFCASSTMGGTLYGYTFGSGTRLTVV.

This clone was seen just once. The chain has TRBV6-1 and TRBJ2-1; 14 bases agree with TRBD2. The germline V gene has CDR1 MNHNS and CDR2 SASEGT. V gave up 4 bases and J gave up 9 bases; unmatched junction bases: 8. The CDR3 contains 16 residues. In DNA form, the CDR3 reads TGTGCCAGCAGTGCCCGACTAGCGGGGGGGATCGTTGAGCAGTTCTTC. It translates to CASSARLAGGIVEQFF.

The chain joins TRBV4-3 to TRBJ2-2; weak D call: TRBD1 (6 bases). The CDR3 has 20 residues. V lost 0 bases to trimming and J lost 0 bases, with 20 bases between them. Germline V gene data show CDR1 as LGHNA and CDR2 as YSLEER. This CDR3 reads CASSQDLRTAEIANTGELFF. The DNA for the CDR3 is TGCGCCAGCAGCCAAGATCTAAGGACAGCAGAGATTGCGAACACCGGGGAGCTGTTTTTT.

This clone appeared once. The chain's CDR3 is CASSLEGVLNTEAFF. The DNA for the CDR3 is TGCGCCAGCAGCTTGGAAGGGGTTTTGAACACTGAAGCTTTCTTT. The chain uses TRBV5-1 and TRBJ1-1, with TRBD1 as a possible D gene (5 bases). Germline loops: CDR1 SGHRS, CDR2 YFSETQ. Trimming shortened V by 0 bases and J by 0 bases, and 9 bases separated the two germline ends. The CDR3 has 15 residues. Combining the CDR3 with reference TRBV5-1 and TRBJ1-1 gives the whole variable domain KAGVTQTPRYLIKTRGQQVTLSCSPISGHRSVSWYQQTPGQGLQFLFEYFSETQRNKGNFPGRFSGRQFSNSRSEMNVSTLELGDSALYLCASSLEGVLNTEAFFGQGTRLTVV.

The J gene is TRBJ2-1, the V gene TRBV9; 12 bases line up with TRBD2. Germline V gene data show CDR1 as SGDLS and CDR2 as YYNGEE. Unmatched junction bases numbered 11, after V lost 3 bases and J lost 4 bases. The CDR3 runs 18 residues. The chain's CDR3 is CASSGSSGGVVVYNEQFF. CDR3 DNA: TGTGCCAGCAGCGGGTCTAGCGGGGGGGTCGTTGTTTACAATGAGCAGTTCTTC.

This sequence joins TRBV6-5 and TRBJ1-3, with D unresolved. Germline loops: CDR1 MNHEY, CDR2 SVGAGI. Between the trimmed V and J ends, which lost 6 bases and 0 bases, there was a span of 6 bases. CDR3 size: 13 residues. The CDR3 nucleotides read TGTGCCAGCAGCACTACCTCTGGAAACACCATATATTTT. It codes for CASSTTSGNTIYF.

This clone was found once. V and J are TRBV5-6 and TRBJ2-7; TRBD2 is a possible D gene (6 bases). CDR3 length equals 16 residues. CDR1 is SGHDT, CDR2 YYEEEE, per germline. Trimming removed 4 bases at V and 2 bases at J, with 19 bases between. CDR3 region: CASSPWAGTATYEQYF. The CDR3 DNA is TGTGCCAGCAGCCCATGGGCGGGGACCGCGACCTACGAGCAGTACTTC.

The chain recombines TRBV29-1 with TRBJ2-2; 8 bases agree with TRBD1. The CDR3 contains 16 residues. CDR1 is SQVTM, CDR2 ANQGSEA, per germline. The V gene end was trimmed by 0 bases and the J gene end by 4 bases; junction bases not matched to a gene: 7. The DNA for the CDR3 is TGCAGCGTTGAAGATCTGGAGACAGGGGTCACCGGGGAGCTGTTTTTT. It yields the protein CSVEDLETGVTGELFF.

The rearrangement joins TRBV7-9 to TRBJ2-1, with a possible D match to TRBD2 (6 bases). The CDR3 runs to 19 residues. The V gene's germline CDR1 is SEHNR and CDR2 FQNEAQ (reference sequence). Deletions cut 2 bases from V and 0 bases from J, with 20 bases between. CDR3 sequence: CASSLPKTGTSSSYNEQFF. CDR3 in DNA: TGTGCCAGCAGCTTACCTAAGACCGGGACTTCGAGCTCCTACAATGAGCAGTTCTTC.

The chain is built from TRBV6-1 and TRBJ2-5; tentative D call: TRBD1 (6 bases). V lost 1 base and J lost 2, with 14 bases in between. Germline loops: CDR1 MNHNS, CDR2 SASEGT. This CDR3 region has 16 residues. The CDR3 DNA sequence: TGTGCCAGCAGTGAAGTGCAGGGGACACATCAAGAGACCCAGTACTTC. This gives the protein CASSEVQGTHQETQYF.

The CDR3 coding sequence is TGTGCCCCCACCGGAATAGCGGGGGCCTACAATGAGCAGTTCTTC. Translating it yields CAPTGIAGAYNEQFF. V is TRBV2 and J is TRBJ2-1; 9 nucleotides align to TRBD2. The CDR3 has 15 residues. V dropped 11 bases and J dropped 2; count of bases not matched to a gene: 10. Germline CDR1 reads SNHLY; CDR2 reads FYNNEI.

The chain uses TRBV27 and TRBJ2-7; 9 positions match TRBD2. CDR3 length: 15 residues. Germline V gene lookup returns CDR1 MNHEY and CDR2 SMNVEV (reference sequence). V shed 4 bases and J 2 bases; nucleotides not matched to a gene: 6. The CDR3 region has the DNA TGTGCCAGCAGTTCCGGGGTAGCGGGGGCCTACGAGCAGTACTTC. Protein: CASSSGVAGAYEQYF.

V usage is TRBV5-1 and J usage is TRBJ2-7; D remains ambiguous. Germline CDR1 SGHRS, CDR2 YFSETQ. The CDR3 consists of 12 residues. Deletions cut 1 base from V and 3 bases from J, with 5 bases between. The CDR3 bases are TGCGCCAGCAGCTTGACAGACTACGAGCAGTACTTC. This sequence encodes CASSLTDYEQYF.

The V gene is TRBV12-3 or TRBV12-4, the J gene TRBJ1-2, with TRBD1 matching over 8 bases. This CDR3 has 13 amino acids. Trimming took 6 bases from V and 8 from J; bases not matched to a gene: 8. The CDR3 spells CASSPTGVRGYTF. CDR3 DNA: TGTGCCAGCAGCCCGACAGGGGTTAGGGGCTACACCTTC.

The V call is TRBV4-1, the J call TRBJ2-3, with 8 bases that match TRBD2. This CDR3 has 17 amino acids. Germline CDR1 MGHRA, CDR2 YSYEKL. Unmatched junction bases numbered 8, after V lost 0 bases and J lost 3 bases. CDR3: CASSQDDQRGGTDTQYF. In nucleotides, the CDR3 is TGCGCCAGCAGCCAAGATGACCAACGGGGGGGAACAGATACGCAGTATTTT.

The genes are TRBV30 and TRBJ2-7, with TRBD2 identical over 7 bases. This CDR3 is built from 13 residues. Germline V CDR1 and CDR2: GTSNPN, SVGIG (reference sequence). Trimming cost V 5 bases and J 4 bases; bases outside gene matches: 8. The CDR3 sequence: CAWRGGVWYEQYF. CDR3 DNA sequence: TGTGCCTGGCGGGGAGGGGTTTGGTACGAGCAGTACTTC.

The V gene is TRBV9, the J gene TRBJ1-2, with 7 bases aligning to TRBD1. CDR1 and CDR2 from the germline V gene are SGDLS and YYNGEE. The CDR3 runs 17 residues. V gave up 2 bases and J gave up 4 bases; unmatched junction bases: 14. The CDR3 region has the DNA TGTGCCAGCAGCGTGTCCCCCCACCGGGACAGCATCTATGGCTACACCTTC. The encoded protein is CASSVSPHRDSIYGYTF.